The source of this T cell receptor (beta chain) is a study of cytomegalovirus exposure and HLA in healthy donors. Findings and caveats of the study: Exclusion as indistinguishable affected some V segments, including TRBV6-2 and TRBV6-3. Earlier findings revealed that most TCR beta V segments proved productive either about 87% or about 30% of the time.

This clone has just one count. What it recognizes is unknown. Trimming stripped 5 bases from V and 0 bases from J, with 7 bases between. The CDR3 runs to 12 residues. Per germline, CDR1 GTSNPN and CDR2 SVGIG (reference sequence). Researchers ran the PCR with 60 Vbeta and 13 Jbeta primers. Method: immunoSEQ multiplex PCR; TCRdb's copy keeps in-frame clones and lacks some. The repertoire consists of approximately 100,000 clones, with around 80% occurring once and the leading ten covering 0.9% to 1.5%. The TCR originated in a young woman in good health and CMV-seronegative. The chain has TRBV30 and TRBJ1-1, with unresolved D. The sequenced sample was PBMCs. The CDR3 loop reads CAWRRVNTEAFF. CDR3 bases: TGTGCCTGGCGACGGGTGAACACTGAAGCTTTCTTT.